These 24 T cell receptor beta chains were all obtained from the same sample, sequenced in a study of T-cell reconstitution after alpha-beta-depleted transplantation in children. Unique molecular identifiers tagged the TCRbeta library. From the PCR reads, TCRdb called clonotypes with MiXCR, one entry per CDR3 protein. This table holds approximately 340,000 distinct CDR3 sequences, about a tenth found once. The specimen was PBMCs from the stem cell graft donor, collected from the stem cell graft. These receptors all stem from a human donor who donated a stem cell graft to a child with acute lymphoblastic leukemia.

Notes on this clonotype: One end of the junction does not line up with germline, which may come from a read error. The V gene is TRBV12-3 or TRBV12-4, the J gene TRBJ1-1, with TRBD1 matching over 10 bases. This CDR3 region has 16 residues. This chain's CDR3 is CASSRQGAAVGTESFF. The CDR3, as DNA: TGTGCCAGCAGTAGACAGGGGGCGGCAGTGGGGACTGAATCTTTCTTT.

This clonotype came up a few times. This CDR3 reads CASSPNPYNEQFF. Here the CDR3 DNA reads TGTGCCAGCAGCCCTAACCCCTACAATGAGCAGTTCTTC. The chain is built from TRBV3-1 and TRBJ2-1; D is uncertain. The CDR3 spans 13 residues. The V gene lost 4 bases and the J gene lost 2 bases, with 6 bases spanning the gap. In germline, CDR1 is LGHDT, CDR2 YNNKEL (reference sequence).

This clonotype was found a few times. The chain employs TRBV7-8 and TRBJ2-1; 13 bases are a match to TRBD2. The germline V gene has CDR1 SGHVS and CDR2 FQNEAQ. V lost 2 bases to trimming and J lost 9 bases; unmatched junction nucleotides: 13. The CDR3 sequence is 18 residues long. DNA of the CDR3: TGTGCCAGCAGCTTATTTGTGGGCGGACTAGCGGGAGCGGTTGAGCAGTTCTTC. It translates to CASSLFVGGLAGAVEQFF.

This clonotype occurred many times. The CDR3 region is CASSRGNNEQFF. In nucleotides, the CDR3 is TGCGCCAGCAGCCGCGGGAACAATGAGCAGTTCTTC. The V gene is TRBV4-1, the J gene TRBJ2-1; possible D gene TRBD2, 6 bases. CDR1 is MGHRA, CDR2 YSYEKL, per germline. The CDR3 contains 12 residues. The germline V and J ends were trimmed by 4 bases and 5 bases, with 6 bases remaining between them.

The chain employs TRBV4-1 and TRBJ1-1; D ambiguous. The germline V and J ends were trimmed by 0 bases and 0 bases, with 5 bases remaining between them. CDR3 size: 14 residues. CDR1 and CDR2 from the germline V gene are MGHRA and YSYEKL. The CDR3 nucleotides are TGCGCCAGCAGCCAAGATAAACTGAACACTGAAGCTTTCTTT. Protein product: CASSQDKLNTEAFF.

CDR3 amino acids: CATSSSGTNNEQFF. The DNA for the CDR3 is TGTGCCACCAGCAGCAGCGGGACCAACAATGAGCAGTTCTTC. The chain carries TRBV15 and TRBJ2-1; TRBD2 agrees at 7 bases. This CDR3 is 14 amino acids long. Trimming took 3 bases from V and 5 from J; bases not matched to a gene: 4. Germline assignment: CDR1 LNHNV and CDR2 YYDKDF (reference sequence).

In this sample, this clonotype turned up many times. This chain joins TRBV29-1 and TRBJ2-1, with D maybe TRBD1 (6 bases). Trimming took 3 bases from V and 3 from J, leaving 12 bases between them. The CDR3 has 14 amino acids. Germline CDR1 SQVTM, CDR2 ANQGSEA. CDR3 amino acids: CSVDRGSYYNEQFF. The DNA of the CDR3 is TGCAGCGTTGACAGGGGTTCTTACTACAATGAGCAGTTCTTC.

The chain is built from TRBV29-1 and TRBJ2-7, with D perhaps TRBD1 (5 bases). Trimming left V 3 bases short and J 4 bases short, with 16 bases between. CDR1 and CDR2 from the germline V gene are SQVTM and ANQGSEA. The CDR3 loop spans 14 amino acids. Here the CDR3 reads CSVELPPSGYEQYF. CDR3 in DNA: TGCAGCGTTGAGTTGCCCCCCTCAGGGTACGAGCAGTACTTC.

A few counts support this clonotype. The gene calls are TRBV29-1 and TRBJ2-5; no clear D gene. Trimming stripped 2 bases from V and 2 bases from J, with 12 bases between. CDR1 and CDR2 from the germline V gene are SQVTM and ANQGSEA. The CDR3 sequence is 14 residues long. The CDR3 DNA reads as TGCAGCGTTGAATTCGCACAGACGCAAGAGACCCAGTACTTC. Translated: CSVEFAQTQETQYF. The variable domain in full, completed from reference TRBV29-1 and TRBJ2-5, reads SAVISQKPSRDICQRGTSLTIQCQVDSQVTMMFWYRQQPGQSLTLIATANQGSEATYESGFVIDKFPISRPNLTFSTLTVSNMSPEDSSIYLCSVEFAQTQETQYFGPGTRLLVL.

This chain links TRBV20-1 with TRBJ2-3; D not resolved. Germline-derived CDR1 and CDR2 are DFQATT and SNEGSKA (reference sequence). The V end was cut by 0 bases, the J end by 5 bases, with 9 bases between. The CDR3 sequence is 13 residues long. The CDR3 here is CSARDLTRDTQYF. The CDR3 DNA sequence: TGCAGTGCTAGAGATTTGACGCGAGATACGCAGTATTTT.

This chain connects TRBV29-1 to TRBJ2-1; 13 bases are a match to TRBD2. This CDR3 region has 15 residues. Germline-derived CDR1 and CDR2 are SQVTM and ANQGSEA. The V gene end was trimmed by 4 bases and the J gene end by 8 bases; junction bases not matched to a gene: 8. The CDR3 DNA follows: TGCAGCGTTGGGAAGACTAGCGGGAGGAGGGATGAGCAGTTCTTC. This translates into CSVGKTSGRRDEQFF.

This clonotype has just a few counts. V usage is TRBV9 and J usage is TRBJ2-1; no firm D call. Germline CDR1 and CDR2: SGDLS and YYNGEE. Deletions cut 0 bases from V and 5 bases from J, with 9 bases between. The CDR3 loop spans 14 amino acids. The CDR3 here is CASSVANVDNEQFF. The CDR3 DNA follows: TGTGCCAGCAGCGTAGCGAATGTCGACAATGAGCAGTTCTTC.

The V call is TRBV7-9, the J call TRBJ2-1; 7 bases are a match to TRBD2. The CDR3 is made up of 17 amino acids. The germline gives CDR1 SEHNR, CDR2 FQNEAQ (reference sequence). The junction had 10 bases not matched to a gene; V was cut back by 3 bases and J by 2 bases. CDR3 region: CASSFGRALAAYNEQFF. DNA of the CDR3: TGTGCCAGCAGCTTTGGGCGGGCGCTAGCGGCCTACAATGAGCAGTTCTTC.

The chain recombines TRBV27 with TRBJ2-5; D assignment may be TRBD1 or TRBD2 (5 bases each). V shed 6 bases and J shed 2 bases, with 16 bases lying between them. CDR3 length: 15 amino acids. Germline V gene data show CDR1 as MNHEY and CDR2 as SMNVEV (reference sequence). The CDR3 sequence is CASSSPGTIQETQYF. DNA of the CDR3: TGTGCCAGCAGCTCCCCTGGGACCATTCAAGAGACCCAGTACTTC.

The V and J genes are TRBV20-1 and TRBJ2-7; D may match TRBD1 or TRBD2 (5 bases each). Germline assignment: CDR1 DFQATT and CDR2 SNEGSKA (reference sequence). Deletions cut 1 base from V and 3 bases from J, with 7 bases between. The CDR3 consists of 12 residues. CDR3 sequence reads: CSARVRGYEQYF. In DNA form, the CDR3 reads TGCAGTGCTAGAGTGAGGGGCTACGAGCAGTACTTC.

This clonotype came up a few times. This CDR3 is CASSERNSPLHF. CDR3 bases: TGTGCCAGCAGTGAACGAAATTCACCCCTCCACTTT. This sequence joins TRBV25-1 and TRBJ1-6, with unresolved D. This CDR3 contains 12 residues. Trimming shortened V by 2 bases and J by 7 bases, and 3 bases separated the two germline ends. From germline, CDR1 is MGHDK and CDR2 SYGVNS.

The sample holds a few counts of this clonotype. This chain joins TRBV4-3 and TRBJ2-1, with 10 nucleotides matching TRBD2. The CDR3 consists of 19 residues. Germline V CDR1 and CDR2: LGHNA, YSLEER. V lost 0 bases and J lost 0; bases outside the gene matches: 8. CDR3 DNA sequence: TGCGCCAGCAGCCAAGATATAGCGGGGGGCCCTCTCTCCTACAATGAGCAGTTCTTC. As protein: CASSQDIAGGPLSYNEQFF.

This clonotype has only a few counts. J is TRBJ1-2 and V is TRBV6-5; 7 positions match TRBD1. CDR3 length: 15 residues. The trim removed 4 bases at V and 2 bases at J, leaving 7 bases unmatched. Germline values: CDR1 MNHEY, CDR2 SVGAGI. CDR3 nucleotides: TGTGCCAGCAGTTCGACCGGGACAGTAAACTATGGCTACACCTTC. This codes for CASSSTGTVNYGYTF.

There are a few counts of this clonotype. This chain joins TRBV12-3 or TRBV12-4 and TRBJ2-7, with 8 positions matching TRBD1. The CDR3 covers 17 residues. The junction had 14 bases not matched to a gene; V was cut back by 7 bases and J by 0 bases. This chain's CDR3 is CASTLLFDRGRSYEQYF. As DNA, the CDR3 is TGTGCCAGCACCCTACTTTTCGACAGGGGTCGCTCCTACGAGCAGTACTTC.

V and J are TRBV15 and TRBJ2-5, with a weak D call TRBD1 (7 bases). V lost 1 base and J 0 bases, leaving 15 bases between the germline ends. The CDR3 is 17 residues long. Germline CDR1 reads LNHNV; CDR2 reads YYDKDF (reference sequence). In nucleotides, the CDR3 is TGTGCCACCAGCAGAGGTCCCTCAGGGGGGTACCAAGAGACCCAGTACTTC. Encoded protein: CATSRGPSGGYQETQYF.

This chain connects TRBV2 to TRBJ1-5, with D maybe TRBD1 (5 bases). The V and J ends lost 8 bases and 0 bases respectively, with 8 bases between them. CDR3 length equals 13 residues. Germline V CDR1 and CDR2: SNHLY, FYNNEI. CDR3 nucleotides: TGTGCCAGCGACAGAGCTAGCAATCAGCCCCAGCATTTT. Amino acids: CASDRASNQPQHF.

The chain carries TRBV13 and TRBJ2-4; either TRBD1 or TRBD2 may fit D (6 bases each). V lost 1 base, J lost 8 bases, and 9 bases lay in between. The CDR3 has 13 residues. Per the germline V gene, CDR1 is PRHDT and CDR2 is FYEKMQ (reference sequence). The CDR3 is CASSLEGGDIQYF. CDR3 coding DNA: TGTGCCAGCAGCTTAGAGGGGGGCGACATTCAGTACTTC.

The V gene is TRBV14, the J gene TRBJ2-1; D is possibly TRBD1 (6 bases). The CDR3 runs 15 residues. V was pared by 4 bases and J by 5 bases, with 15 bases between. The germline CDR1 and CDR2 sequences are SGHDN and FVKESK. The CDR3 DNA reads TGTGCCAGCAGCCTTCGGACAGTCAACAACAATGAGCAGTTCTTC. This translates into CASSLRTVNNNEQFF.

This clonotype has more than one count but fewer than ten. In nucleotides, the CDR3 is TGTGCCAGCAGGGAACAGGGGGCCTCTCATAATTCACCCCTCCACTTT. Translation: CASREQGASHNSPLHF. The chain uses TRBV7-2 and TRBJ1-6; 9 positions agree with TRBD1. The length of the CDR3 is 16 residues. V dropped 6 bases and J dropped 5; count of bases not matched to a gene: 8. Germline values: CDR1 SGHTA, CDR2 FQGNSA.